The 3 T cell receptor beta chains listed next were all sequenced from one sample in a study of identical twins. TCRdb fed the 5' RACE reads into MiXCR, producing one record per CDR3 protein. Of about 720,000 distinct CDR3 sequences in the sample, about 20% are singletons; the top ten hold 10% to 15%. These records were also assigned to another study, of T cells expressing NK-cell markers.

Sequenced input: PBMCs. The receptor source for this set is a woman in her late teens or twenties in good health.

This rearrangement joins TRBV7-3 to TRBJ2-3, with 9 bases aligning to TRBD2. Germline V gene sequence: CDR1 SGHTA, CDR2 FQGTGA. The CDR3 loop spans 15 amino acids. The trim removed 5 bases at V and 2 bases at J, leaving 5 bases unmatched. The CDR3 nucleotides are TGTGCCAGCAGCGCCGGGACTAGCTTCACAGATACGCAGTATTTT. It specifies CASSAGTSFTDTQYF.

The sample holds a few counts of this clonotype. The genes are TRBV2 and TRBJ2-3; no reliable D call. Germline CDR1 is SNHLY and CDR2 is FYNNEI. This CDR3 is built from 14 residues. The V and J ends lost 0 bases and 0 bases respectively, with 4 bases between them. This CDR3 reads CASSEALSTDTQYF. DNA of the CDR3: TGTGCCAGCAGTGAAGCGCTGAGCACAGATACGCAGTATTTT.

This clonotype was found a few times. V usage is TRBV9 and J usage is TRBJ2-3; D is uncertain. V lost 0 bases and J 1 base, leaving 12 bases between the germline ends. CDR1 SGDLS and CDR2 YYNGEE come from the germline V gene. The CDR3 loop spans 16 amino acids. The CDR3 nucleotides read TGTGCCAGCAGCGTAGGAGTCGGGTGGGGCACAGATACGCAGTATTTT. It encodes CASSVGVGWGTDTQYF.